This T cell receptor (beta chain) was recovered during a study of T cells in tuberculosis. Libraries were prepared by immunoSEQ multiplex PCR; TCRdb keeps only in-frame clonotypes and omits some of them. The sample consists of some 30,000 clones, about 92% of them appearing once. Stated time point: new active TB diagnosis, blood taken before or within 7 days of starting treatment. Germline CDR1 is SGHRS and CDR2 is YFSETQ. With V trimmed by 4 bases and J by 4 bases, 5 bases remained unmatched. This CDR3 contains 14 residues. This clone was counted once. The sample was PBMCs, taken at tuberculosis diagnosis. The sequence was obtained from an adult with tuberculosis. The chain employs TRBV5-1 and TRBJ2-3; 8 bases fit TRBD1. CDR3 bases: TGCGCCAGCAGCATAGGACAGGGCCCAGATACGCAGTATTTT. Amino acid sequence: CASSIGQGPDTQYF.